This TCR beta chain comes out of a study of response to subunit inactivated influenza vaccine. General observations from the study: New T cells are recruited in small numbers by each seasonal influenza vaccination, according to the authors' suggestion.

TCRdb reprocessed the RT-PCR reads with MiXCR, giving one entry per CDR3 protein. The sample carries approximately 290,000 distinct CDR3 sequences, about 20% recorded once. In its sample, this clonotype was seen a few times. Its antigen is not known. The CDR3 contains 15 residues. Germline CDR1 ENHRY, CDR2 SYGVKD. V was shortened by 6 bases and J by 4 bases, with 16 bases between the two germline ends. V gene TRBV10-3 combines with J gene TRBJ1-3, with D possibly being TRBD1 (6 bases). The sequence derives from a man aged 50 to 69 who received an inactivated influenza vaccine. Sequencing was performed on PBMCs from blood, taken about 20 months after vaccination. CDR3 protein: CAIRLYRESGNTIYF. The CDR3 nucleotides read TGTGCCATCAGGCTGTACAGGGAGTCGGGAAACACCATATATTTT.